This T cell receptor beta chain stems from a study of tissue T cells after allogeneic stem cell transplantation. Overall study results and limits: Tissue-detected TCR repertoire was only partly captured by blood and spleen T cells. Few T cell clones were shared across patients, but motif clusters showed tissue-specific shared signatures.

Time point described: mouse harvest day 7 after allogeneic transplant. Tail vein injection delivered 10^7 T-cell-depleted bone marrow cells and 10^6 splenic CD5+ T cells. Tissues came from B6→BALB/c major-mismatch GVHD mice at day 7 or 14. There are 13 residues in the CDR3. CDR1 and CDR2 (germline): GFQATS, STVNSAI. V was pared by 0 bases and J by 0 bases, with 4 bases between. Sequenced by immunoSEQ multiplex PCR; TCRdb stores in-frame clones only, minus some. Here the sample spans over 6,500 clones, roughly half being singletons. In regard to this clone: Antigen specificity is unknown. Genes and germline come from the mouse. Read coverage stops 1 residue before the CDR3 terminus; the germline J gene supplies the remainder.

The J gene is TRBJ2-4, the V gene TRBV20; D gene ambiguous. This receptor was identified in a female BALB/c mouse given C57BL/6 T cells with graft-versus-host disease after an allogeneic hematopoietic cell transplant. Sequencing used lymph node tissue. CDR3 in amino acids: CGARDSSQNTLYF. Partial CDR3 DNA: TGTGGTGCTAGGGACAGTAGTCAAAACACCTTGTAC.